Each of the 20 T cell receptor beta chains below was sequenced from the same sample in a study of identifying expanded T cells in peripheral blood. Produced via immunoSEQ multiplex PCR; TCRdb's table is partial and in-frame only. The repertoire holds some 130,000 clones, with 70% to 90% as singletons. Sequencing input: blood. These receptors all come from a person aged 18 to 70 in good health.

V is TRBV2 and J is TRBJ1-5; D might be TRBD1 (5 bases). CDR3 length equals 14 residues. Trimming pared 2 bases from V and 6 bases from J, leaving 11 bases between. Germline-derived CDR1 and CDR2 are SNHLY and FYNNEI. The CDR3 loop is CASSELGVGQPQHF. For the CDR3, the DNA is TGTGCCAGCAGTGAATTGGGGGTGGGTCAGCCCCAGCATTTT.

In this sample, this clone turned up once. The chain links TRBV5-1 to TRBJ2-3; 8 bases agree with TRBD1. Germline assignment: CDR1 SGHRS and CDR2 YFSETQ. This CDR3 is 12 amino acids long. V dropped 4 bases and J dropped 6; count of bases not matched to a gene: 1. Here the CDR3 DNA reads TGCGCCAGCAGCGACAGGGGCGATACGCAGTATTTT. Translation: CASSDRGDTQYF.

This chain links TRBV6-1 with TRBJ2-7, with 7 bases aligning to TRBD1. With V trimmed by 4 bases and J by 4 bases, 4 bases remained unmatched. The length of the CDR3 is 13 residues. Germline V CDR1 and CDR2: MNHNS, SASEGT. The CDR3 sequence: CASSVRDSYEQYF. CDR3 sequence (DNA): TGTGCCAGCAGTGTCCGGGACAGTTACGAGCAGTACTTC.

J is TRBJ2-6 and V is TRBV28; D remains unclear. The V gene lost 4 bases and the J gene lost 0 bases, with 4 bases spanning the gap. The CDR3 covers 14 residues. Per germline, CDR1 MDHEN and CDR2 SYDVKM. DNA for the CDR3: TGTGCCAGCAGTTATAACTCTGGGGCCAACGTCCTGACTTTC. Protein: CASSYNSGANVLTF.

This sequence joins TRBV5-1 and TRBJ1-1; D is perhaps TRBD1 (5 bases). CDR3 size: 16 residues. Trimming pared 3 bases from V and 6 bases from J, leaving 21 bases between. The germline V gene encodes CDR1 SGHRS and CDR2 YFSETQ. CDR3 sequence reads: CASSSGQGVSHSEAFF. As DNA, the CDR3 is TGCGCCAGCAGCTCGGGCCAGGGCGTGAGTCATTCTGAAGCTTTCTTT.

This CDR3 is CASSLGPRLTDYEQYF. The CDR3 region has the DNA TGTGCCAGCAGCTTGGGACCTCGGCTGACCGACTACGAGCAGTACTTC. The rearrangement links TRBV5-4 to TRBJ2-7; D remains ambiguous. The CDR3 has 16 amino acids. The V end was cut by 0 bases, the J end by 3 bases, with 16 bases between. Germline V lookup: CDR1 SGHNT, CDR2 YYREEE (reference sequence).

The CDR3 sequence: CASSLSRGQEAFF. The CDR3 coding sequence is TGTGCCAGCAGTTTATCACGGGGCCAAGAAGCTTTCTTT. The rearrangement uses TRBV28 and TRBJ1-1; D is perhaps TRBD1 (5 bases). The ends were cut back, 1 base at V and 8 bases at J, with 11 bases in the middle. The CDR3 contains 13 residues. Germline V gene sequence: CDR1 MDHEN, CDR2 SYDVKM.

The rearrangement links TRBV2 to TRBJ1-1; D remains ambiguous. This CDR3 comprises 13 residues. Per germline, CDR1 SNHLY and CDR2 FYNNEI. Trimming pared 8 bases from V and 0 bases from J, leaving 10 bases between. DNA of the CDR3: TGTGCCAGCGGTGGCGAAATGAACACTGAAGCTTTCTTT. Residues: CASGGEMNTEAFF.

The sample holds one count of this clone. DNA for the CDR3: TGTGCCAGCAGTTGGACGTACCAGGGGGCGCCGGAGACCCAGTACTTC. This encodes CASSWTYQGAPETQYF. This chain joins TRBV28 and TRBJ2-5; TRBD1 matches 8 bases. This CDR3 has 16 amino acids. V lost 4 bases to trimming and J lost 5 bases; unmatched junction nucleotides: 12. Germline CDR1 reads MDHEN; CDR2 reads SYDVKM.

The rearrangement uses TRBV10-1 and TRBJ2-1; no firm D call. Trimming took off 4 bases at V and 5 bases at J, with 12 bases between the two ends. Germline V lookup: CDR1 WNHNN, CDR2 SYGVQD (reference sequence). CDR3 length: 14 amino acids. For the CDR3, the DNA is TGCGCCAGCAGTGTAATAGGATCCAACAATGAGCAGTTCTTC. Protein sequence: CASSVIGSNNEQFF.

The chain links TRBV6-4 to TRBJ1-1; D not resolved. V lost 3 bases to trimming and J lost 3 bases, with 11 bases between them. The CDR3 contains 14 residues. Germline loops: CDR1 MRHNA, CDR2 SNTAGT. CDR3 sequence reads: CASSDRNFYTEAFF. The CDR3 nucleotides read TGTGCCAGCAGTGATAGGAACTTTTACACTGAAGCTTTCTTT.

This chain joins TRBV11-1 and TRBJ2-7, with TRBD1 as a possible D gene (6 bases). V was cut by 3 bases and J by 2 bases, with 8 bases left in between. CDR1 SGHAT and CDR2 FQDESV come from the germline V gene (reference sequence). CDR3 size: 13 residues. The CDR3 DNA reads as TGTGCCAGCAGCTTGGACAGCGCCTACGAGCAGTACTTC. Protein: CASSLDSAYEQYF.

V gene TRBV7-9 combines with J gene TRBJ1-4; 9 nucleotides line up with TRBD1. Germline loops: CDR1 SEHNR, CDR2 FQNEAQ (reference sequence). There are 14 residues in the CDR3. After removal of 1 base from V and 8 bases from J, the junction contained 2 bases not matched to a gene. As DNA, the CDR3 is TGTGCCAGCAGCTTAGGGACAGGGGACGAAAAACTGTTTTTT. This sequence encodes CASSLGTGDEKLFF. Full variable domain (missing parts from reference TRBV7-9 and TRBJ1-4): DTGVSQNPRHKITKRGQNVTFRCDPISEHNRLYWYRQTLGQGPEFLTYFQNEAQLEKSRLLSDRFSAERPKGSFSTLEIQRTEQGDSAMYLCASSLGTGDEKLFFGSGTQLSVL.

The chain joins TRBV19 to TRBJ1-4; 8 bases agree with TRBD1. The CDR3 extends over 14 amino acids. The ends lost 6 bases at V and 5 bases at J; junction bases unmatched: 5. Germline CDR1 and CDR2: LNHDA and SQIVND (reference sequence). CDR3 loop: CASRDRVRNEKLFF. As DNA, the CDR3 is TGTGCCAGTAGGGACAGGGTCCGGAATGAAAAACTGTTTTTT.

The J gene is TRBJ2-7, the V gene TRBV2; D unresolved. V lost 4 bases to trimming and J lost 2 bases, with 6 bases between them. The CDR3 covers 12 residues. Germline V lookup: CDR1 SNHLY, CDR2 FYNNEI. The CDR3 loop reads CASSGAAYEQYF. The CDR3 region has the DNA TGTGCCAGCAGTGGAGCTGCCTACGAGCAGTACTTC.

The chain is built from TRBV30 and TRBJ2-1; D unclear. V lost 0 bases and J 4 bases, leaving 10 bases between the germline ends. CDR3 size: 14 residues. In germline, CDR1 is GTSNPN, CDR2 SVGIG (reference sequence). CDR3 coding DNA: TGTGCCTGGAGTGTCATGCAGGCGTACAATGAGCAGTTCTTC. Its protein is CAWSVMQAYNEQFF.

This CDR3 is CASSLLDEQFF. Written as DNA, the CDR3 is TGTGCCAGCAGTCTCCTCGATGAGCAGTTCTTC. V and J are TRBV2 and TRBJ2-1; D remains ambiguous. Germline CDR1 is SNHLY and CDR2 is FYNNEI. Trimming took off 5 bases at V and 8 bases at J, with 7 bases between the two ends. This CDR3 has 11 residues.

This chain uses TRBV11-2 with TRBJ2-5; TRBD1 matches 7 bases. Germline V gene lookup returns CDR1 SGHAT and CDR2 FQNNGV. The CDR3 consists of 13 residues. The ends lost 5 bases at V and 3 bases at J; junction bases unmatched: 3. The CDR3 spells CASSRGREETQYF. The CDR3 bases are TGTGCCAGCAGCAGGGGGCGAGAAGAGACCCAGTACTTC.

The chain carries TRBV5-4 and TRBJ1-3; a possible D gene is TRBD1 (6 bases). V lost 1 base and J 1 base, leaving 9 bases between the germline ends. Germline V gene data show CDR1 as SGHNT and CDR2 as YYREEE (reference sequence). The CDR3 is made up of 15 amino acids. CDR3 residues: CASSLIGGSGNTIYF. DNA of the CDR3: TGTGCCAGCAGCTTGATAGGGGGATCTGGAAACACCATATATTTT.

The chain employs TRBV25-1 and TRBJ2-3, with TRBD2 as a possible D gene (5 bases). Per germline, CDR1 MGHDK and CDR2 SYGVNS. Trimming took off 4 bases at V and 5 bases at J, with 13 bases between the two ends. This CDR3 comprises 14 residues. The CDR3 loop reads CASSARGDGDTQYF. The CDR3 DNA is TGTGCCAGCAGTGCACGGGGAGATGGAGATACGCAGTATTTT.